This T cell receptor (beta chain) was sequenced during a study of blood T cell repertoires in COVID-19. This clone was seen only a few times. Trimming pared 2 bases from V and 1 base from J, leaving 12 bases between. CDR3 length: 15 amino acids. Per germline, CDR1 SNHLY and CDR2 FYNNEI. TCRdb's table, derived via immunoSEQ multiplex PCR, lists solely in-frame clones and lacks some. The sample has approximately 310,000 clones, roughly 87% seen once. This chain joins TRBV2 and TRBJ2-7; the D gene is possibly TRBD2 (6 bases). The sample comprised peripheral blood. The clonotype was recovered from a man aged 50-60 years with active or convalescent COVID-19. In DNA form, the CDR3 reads TGTGCCAGCAGTGAACCCGGGACTGCGTCCTACGAGCAGTACTTC. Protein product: CASSEPGTASYEQYF.